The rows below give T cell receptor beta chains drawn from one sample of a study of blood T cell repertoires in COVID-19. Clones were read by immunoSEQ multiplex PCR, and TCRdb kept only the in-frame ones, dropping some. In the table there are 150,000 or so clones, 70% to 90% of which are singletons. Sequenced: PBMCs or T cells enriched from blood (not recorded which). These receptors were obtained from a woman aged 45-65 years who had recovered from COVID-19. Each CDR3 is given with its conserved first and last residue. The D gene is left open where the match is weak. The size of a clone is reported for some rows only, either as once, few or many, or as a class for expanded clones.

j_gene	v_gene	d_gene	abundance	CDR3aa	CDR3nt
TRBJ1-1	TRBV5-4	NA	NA	CASSLGGHKNTEAFF	TGTGCCAGCAGCTTGGGGGGACATAAGAACACTGAAGCTTTCTTT
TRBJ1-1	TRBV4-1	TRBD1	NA	CASSLRDRGAEAFF	TGCGCCAGCAGCCTAAGAGACAGGGGGGCTGAAGCTTTCTTT
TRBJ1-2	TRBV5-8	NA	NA	CASSLQGRYGYTF	TGTGCCAGCAGCTTGCAGGGTCGCTATGGCTACACCTTC
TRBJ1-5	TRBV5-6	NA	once	CASSSRRGTVGQPQHF	TGTGCCAGCAGCTCCCGAAGGGGGACGGTGGGTCAGCCCCAGCATTTT
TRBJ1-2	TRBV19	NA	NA	CASSIDRARVDGYTF	TGTGCCAGTAGTATAGATAGGGCCAGGGTGGATGGCTACACCTTC
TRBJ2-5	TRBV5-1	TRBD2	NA	CASSWSTSGTQETQYF	TGCGCCAGCAGCTGGTCCACTAGCGGGACACAAGAGACCCAGTACTTC
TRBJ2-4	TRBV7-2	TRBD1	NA	CASSSGQENIQYF	TGTGCCAGCAGCTCGGGACAGGAAAACATTCAGTACTTC
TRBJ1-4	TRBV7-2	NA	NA	CASSRQAQNEKLFF	TGTGCCAGCAGTCGACAGGCCCAGAATGAAAAACTGTTTTTT
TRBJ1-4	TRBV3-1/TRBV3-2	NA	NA	CASKAGGAEKLFF	TGTGCCAGCAAGGCCGGGGGAGCCGAAAAACTGTTTTTT
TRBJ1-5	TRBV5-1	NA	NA	CASSPGLSSNQPQHF	TGCGCCAGCAGCCCAGGACTTTCCTCCAATCAGCCCCAGCATTTT
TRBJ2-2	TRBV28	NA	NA	CASTTPGVFTGELFF	TGTGCCAGCACCACCCCGGGGGTTTTCACCGGGGAGCTGTTTTTT
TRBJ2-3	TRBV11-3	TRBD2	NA	CASSLTSGVTDTQYF	TGTGCCAGCAGCTTGACTAGCGGGGTGACAGATACGCAGTATTTT
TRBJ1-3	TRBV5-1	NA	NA	CASSLGGANSGNTIYF	TGCGCCAGCAGCTTGGGGGGCGCTAACTCTGGAAACACCATATATTTT
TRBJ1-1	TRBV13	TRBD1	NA	CASSRTRTGHTEAFF	TGTGCCAGCAGCCGAACCAGGACAGGTCACACTGAAGCTTTCTTT
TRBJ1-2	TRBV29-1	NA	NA	CSVVTAYGYTF	TGCAGCGTTGTCACAGCCTATGGCTACACCTTC
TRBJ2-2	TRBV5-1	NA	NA	CASSYGQGLTGELFF	TGCGCCAGCAGCTATGGTCAGGGGCTCACCGGGGAGCTGTTTTTT
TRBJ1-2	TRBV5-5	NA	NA	CASSLARTTLYGYTF	TGTGCCAGCAGCCTAGCTAGGACCACCCTCTATGGCTACACCTTC
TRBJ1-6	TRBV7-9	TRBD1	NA	CASSLRTGENSPLHF	TGTGCCAGCAGCTTGCGGACAGGGGAGAATTCACCCCTCCACTTT
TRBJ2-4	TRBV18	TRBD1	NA	CASSPQQGAAKNIQYF	TGTGCCAGCTCACCACAACAGGGGGCAGCCAAAAACATTCAGTACTTC
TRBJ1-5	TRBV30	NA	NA	CAWSHGGEGQPQHF	TGTGCCTGGAGCCACGGGGGGGAGGGGCAGCCCCAGCATTTT
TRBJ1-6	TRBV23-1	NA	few	CASSRRQGVHF	TGCGCCAGCAGTCGCAGGCAAGGGGTTCACTTT
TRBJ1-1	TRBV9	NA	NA	CASSEQETVNTEAFF	TGTGCCAGCAGCGAACAAGAAACAGTGAACACTGAAGCTTTCTTT
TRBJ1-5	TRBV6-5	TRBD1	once	CASSYGTAYSNQPQHF	TGTGCCAGCAGTTACGGGACAGCGTATAGCAATCAGCCCCAGCATTTT
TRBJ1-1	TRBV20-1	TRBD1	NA	CSARTGEAFF	TGCAGTGCTAGGACAGGGGAAGCTTTCTTT
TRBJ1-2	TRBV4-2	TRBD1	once	CASSQDPDRGPDGYTF	TGTGCCAGCAGCCAAGATCCGGACAGGGGGCCGGATGGCTACACCTTC
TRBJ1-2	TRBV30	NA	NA	CAWNLDSTNYGYTF	TGTGCCTGGAATTTAGACAGCACTAACTATGGCTACACCTTC
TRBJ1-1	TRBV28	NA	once	CASSSQANTEAFF	TGTGCCAGCAGTTCTCAGGCGAACACTGAAGCTTTCTTT
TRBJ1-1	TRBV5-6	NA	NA	CASSLGVTLGTEAFF	TGTGCCAGCAGCTTGGGTGTGACTTTGGGCACTGAAGCTTTCTTT
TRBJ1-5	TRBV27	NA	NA	CASSRRTGYSNQPQHF	TGTGCCAGCAGTCGCCGAACAGGCTATAGCAATCAGCCCCAGCATTTT
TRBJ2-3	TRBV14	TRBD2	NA	CASSQGRRAGWATQYF	TGTGCCAGCAGCCAAGGTCGGCGAGCGGGATGGGCTACGCAGTATTTT
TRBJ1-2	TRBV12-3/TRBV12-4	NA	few	CASSLFLGYTF	TGTGCCAGCAGTTTGTTCCTTGGCTACACCTTC
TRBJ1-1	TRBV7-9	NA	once	CATTRGGSTEAFF	TGTGCCACCACCCGGGGAGGGTCCACTGAAGCTTTCTTT
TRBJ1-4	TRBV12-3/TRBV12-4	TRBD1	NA	CASSPGQVGKLFF	TGTGCCAGCAGTCCGGGACAGGTTGGAAAACTGTTTTTT
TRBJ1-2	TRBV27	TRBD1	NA	CASKLGQGAWGYTF	TGTGCCAGCAAACTAGGACAGGGGGCCTGGGGCTACACCTTC
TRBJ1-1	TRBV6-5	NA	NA	CASSRGPGNTEAFF	TGTGCCAGCAGCCGAGGGCCAGGGAACACTGAAGCTTTCTTT
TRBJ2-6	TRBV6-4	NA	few	CASSAGVSSGANVLTF	TGTGCCAGCAGTGCAGGGGTTAGCTCTGGGGCCAACGTCCTGACTTTC
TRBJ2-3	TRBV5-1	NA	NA	CASRPPSLSTDTQYF	TGCGCCAGCAGGCCGCCAAGTCTATCGACAGATACGCAGTATTTT
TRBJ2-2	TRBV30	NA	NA	CAWSRTGELFF	TGTGCCTGGAGTCGCACCGGGGAGCTGTTTTTT
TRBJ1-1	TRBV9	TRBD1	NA	CASSVGQGYTEAFF	TGTGCCAGCAGCGTAGGACAGGGGTACACTGAAGCTTTCTTT
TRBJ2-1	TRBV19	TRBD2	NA	CASSNPGLAYNEQFF	TGTGCCAGTAGTAATCCGGGACTAGCGTACAATGAGCAGTTCTTC
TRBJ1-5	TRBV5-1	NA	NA	CASSSGGPNQPQHF	TGCGCCAGCAGCTCGGGGGGTCCCAATCAGCCCCAGCATTTT
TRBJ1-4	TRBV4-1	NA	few	CASSQDTRRGNEKLFF	TGCGCCAGCAGCCAAGATACGCGGCGAGGGAATGAAAAACTGTTTTTT
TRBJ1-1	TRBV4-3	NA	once	CATSPVGGAMAEAFF	TGCGCCACCAGCCCGGTGGGGGGGGCAATGGCTGAAGCTTTCTTT
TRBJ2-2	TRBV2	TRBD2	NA	CASRENGGTGELFF	TGTGCCAGCAGGGAGAACGGGGGGACCGGGGAGCTGTTTTTT
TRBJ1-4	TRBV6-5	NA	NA	CASSYYKTNEKLFF	TGTGCCAGCAGTTATTACAAAACTAATGAAAAACTGTTTTTT
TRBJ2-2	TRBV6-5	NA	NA	CASSYGLNTGELFF	TGTGCCAGCAGTTACGGGCTGAACACCGGGGAGCTGTTTTTT
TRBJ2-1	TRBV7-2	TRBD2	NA	CASSLAGSGRIYNEQFF	TGTGCCAGCAGCTTAGCGGGCAGCGGGAGGATCTACAATGAGCAGTTCTTC
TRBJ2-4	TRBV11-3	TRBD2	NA	CASSRTSGSNIQYF	TGTGCCAGCAGCCGGACTAGCGGGAGTAACATTCAGTACTTC
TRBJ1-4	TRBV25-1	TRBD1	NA	CASSDPGQGSEKLFF	TGTGCCAGCAGTGACCCTGGACAGGGAAGTGAAAAACTGTTTTTT
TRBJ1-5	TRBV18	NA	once	CASSPSNADQPQHF	TGTGCCAGCTCACCCAGTAATGCCGATCAGCCCCAGCATTTT
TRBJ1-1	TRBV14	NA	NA	CASSVARKMGTEAFF	TGTGCCAGCAGCGTCGCGAGGAAAATGGGCACTGAAGCTTTCTTT
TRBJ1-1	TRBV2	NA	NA	CASSIDPGNTEAFF	TGTGCCAGCAGTATCGATCCGGGGAACACTGAAGCTTTCTTT
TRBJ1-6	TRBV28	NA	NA	CASSVDGTSPLHF	TGTGCCAGCAGTGTCGACGGGACATCACCCCTCCACTTT